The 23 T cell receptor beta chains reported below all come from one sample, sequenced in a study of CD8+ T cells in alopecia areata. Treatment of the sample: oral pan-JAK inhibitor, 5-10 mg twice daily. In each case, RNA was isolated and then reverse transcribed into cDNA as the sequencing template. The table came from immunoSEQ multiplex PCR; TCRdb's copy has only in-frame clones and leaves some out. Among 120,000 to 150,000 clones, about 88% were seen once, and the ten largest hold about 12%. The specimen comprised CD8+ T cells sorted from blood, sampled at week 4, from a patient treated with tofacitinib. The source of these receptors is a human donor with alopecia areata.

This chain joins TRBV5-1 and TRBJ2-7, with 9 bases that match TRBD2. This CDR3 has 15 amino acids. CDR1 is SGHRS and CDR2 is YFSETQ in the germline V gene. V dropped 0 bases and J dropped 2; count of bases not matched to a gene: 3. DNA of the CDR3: TGCGCCAGCAGCTTGGCTAGCGGGGCCCCCTACGAGCAGTACTTC. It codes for CASSLASGAPYEQYF.

The CDR3 DNA is TGTGCCAGCAGCGTAGGAGGGACAGGGATATTCGAGCAGTACTTC. It is translated as CASSVGGTGIFEQYF. This chain links TRBV9 with TRBJ2-7, with 9 bases lining up with TRBD1. Germline CDR1 is SGDLS and CDR2 is YYNGEE. The CDR3 covers 15 residues. J was trimmed by 6 bases and V by 0 bases; bases with no gene match: 7. The full variable domain, completed using reference TRBV9 and TRBJ2-7, is DSGVTQTPKHLITATGQRVTLRCSPRSGDLSVYWYQQSLDQGLQFLIQYYNGEERAKGNILERFSAQQFPDLHSELNLSSLELGDSALYFCASSVGGTGIFEQYFGPGTRLTVT.

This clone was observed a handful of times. The CDR3 nucleotides read TGTGCCAGCAGCTTCCGGGGCTACAATGAGCAGTTCTTC. This encodes CASSFRGYNEQFF. The J gene is TRBJ2-1, the V gene TRBV5-5; maybe TRBD2 (5 bases). The V end was cut by 2 bases, the J end by 3 bases, with 6 bases between. There are 13 residues in the CDR3. Per the germline V gene, CDR1 is SGHKS and CDR2 is YYEKEE (reference sequence).

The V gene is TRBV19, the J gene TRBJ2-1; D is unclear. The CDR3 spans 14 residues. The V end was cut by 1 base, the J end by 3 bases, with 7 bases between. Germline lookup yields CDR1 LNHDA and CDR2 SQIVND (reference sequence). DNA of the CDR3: TGTGCCAGTAGTATAGTTCGCAACTACAATGAGCAGTTCTTC. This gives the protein CASSIVRNYNEQFF.

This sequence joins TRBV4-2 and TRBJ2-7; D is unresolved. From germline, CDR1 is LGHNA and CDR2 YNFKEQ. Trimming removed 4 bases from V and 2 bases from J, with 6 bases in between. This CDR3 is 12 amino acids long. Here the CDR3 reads CASSPDTYEQYF. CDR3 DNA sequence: TGTGCCAGCAGCCCCGACACCTACGAGCAGTACTTC.

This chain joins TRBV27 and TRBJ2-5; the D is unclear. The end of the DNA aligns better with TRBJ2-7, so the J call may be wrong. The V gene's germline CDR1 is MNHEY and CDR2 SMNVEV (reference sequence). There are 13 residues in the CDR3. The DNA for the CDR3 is TGTGCCAGCAGTTCCGGGCCCTACTACGAGCAGTACTTC. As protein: CASSSGPYYEQYF.

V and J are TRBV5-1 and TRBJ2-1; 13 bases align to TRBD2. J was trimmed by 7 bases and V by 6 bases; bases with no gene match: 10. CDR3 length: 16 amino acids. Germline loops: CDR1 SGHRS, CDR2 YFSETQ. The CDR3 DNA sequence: TGCGCCAGCATCGATCTACTAGCGGGAGGGAAAAATGAGCAGTTCTTC. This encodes CASIDLLAGGKNEQFF.

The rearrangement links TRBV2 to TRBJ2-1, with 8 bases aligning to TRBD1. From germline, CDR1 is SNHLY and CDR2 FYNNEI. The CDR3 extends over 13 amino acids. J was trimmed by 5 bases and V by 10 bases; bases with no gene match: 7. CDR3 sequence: CATDRGSDNEQFF. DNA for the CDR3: TGTGCCACAGACAGGGGATCGGACAATGAGCAGTTCTTC.

CDR3 loop: CASSETLTDTQYF. The DNA of the CDR3 is TGTGCCAGCAGCGAAACTTTGACAGATACGCAGTATTTT. This chain uses TRBV7-9 with TRBJ2-3; D is unresolved. This CDR3 region has 13 residues. Trimming pared 5 bases from V and 3 bases from J, leaving 9 bases between. Germline-derived CDR1 and CDR2 are SEHNR and FQNEAQ (reference sequence).

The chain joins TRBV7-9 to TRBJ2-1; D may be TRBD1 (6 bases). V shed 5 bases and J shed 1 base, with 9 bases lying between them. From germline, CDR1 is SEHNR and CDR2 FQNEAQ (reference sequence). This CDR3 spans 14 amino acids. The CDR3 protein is CASSPDRSYNEQFF. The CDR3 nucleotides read TGTGCCAGCAGCCCAGACAGGTCCTACAATGAGCAGTTCTTC.

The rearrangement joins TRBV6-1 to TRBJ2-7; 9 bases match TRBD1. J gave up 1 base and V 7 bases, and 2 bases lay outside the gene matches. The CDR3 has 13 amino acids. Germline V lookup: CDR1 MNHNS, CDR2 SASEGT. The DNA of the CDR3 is TGTGCCAGCACAGGGACAGGGTCCTACGAGCAGTACTTC. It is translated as CASTGTGSYEQYF.

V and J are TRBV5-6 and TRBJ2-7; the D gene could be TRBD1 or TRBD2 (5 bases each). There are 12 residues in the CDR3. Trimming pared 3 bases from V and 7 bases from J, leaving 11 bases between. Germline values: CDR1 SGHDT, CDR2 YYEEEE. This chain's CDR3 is CASSSGRIEQYF. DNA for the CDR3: TGTGCCAGCAGCTCGGGACGGATTGAGCAGTACTTC. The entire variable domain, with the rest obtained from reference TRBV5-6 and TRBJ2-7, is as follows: DAGVTQSPTHLIKTRGQQVTLRCSPKSGHDTVSWYQQALGQGPQFIFQYYEEEERQRGNFPDRFSGHQFPNYSSELNVNALLLGDSALYLCASSSGRIEQYFGPGTRLTVT.

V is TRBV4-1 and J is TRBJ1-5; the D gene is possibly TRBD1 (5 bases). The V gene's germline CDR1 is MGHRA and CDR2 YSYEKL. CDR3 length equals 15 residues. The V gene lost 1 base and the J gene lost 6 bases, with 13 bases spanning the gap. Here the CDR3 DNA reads TGCGCCAGCAGCCAAGGGTCAGGGTCGGGTCAGCCCCAGCATTTT. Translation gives CASSQGSGSGQPQHF.

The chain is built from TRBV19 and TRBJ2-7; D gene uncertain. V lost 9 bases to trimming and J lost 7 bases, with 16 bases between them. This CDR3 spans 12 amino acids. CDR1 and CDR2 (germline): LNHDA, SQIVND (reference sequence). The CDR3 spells CASNSGLGEQYF. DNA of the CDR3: TGTGCCAGCAACAGTGGCCTGGGGGAGCAGTACTTC.

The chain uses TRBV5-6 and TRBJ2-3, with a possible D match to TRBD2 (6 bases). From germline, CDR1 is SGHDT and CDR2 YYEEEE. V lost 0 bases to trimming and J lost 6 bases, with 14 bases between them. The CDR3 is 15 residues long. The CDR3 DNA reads TGTGCCAGCAGCTTGGTGTGGACTACAACTGATACGCAGTATTTT. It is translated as CASSLVWTTTDTQYF.

The CDR3 spells CASSFPGQGAGDTQYF. In DNA form, the CDR3 reads TGTGCCAGCAGCTTCCCCGGACAGGGGGCTGGAGATACGCAGTATTTT. The chain uses TRBV5-6 and TRBJ2-3, with TRBD1 matching 11 bases. This CDR3 is built from 16 residues. With 2 bases clipped from V and 5 bases from J, the junction kept 7 bases outside the gene matches. Germline V gives CDR1 SGHDT, CDR2 YYEEEE.

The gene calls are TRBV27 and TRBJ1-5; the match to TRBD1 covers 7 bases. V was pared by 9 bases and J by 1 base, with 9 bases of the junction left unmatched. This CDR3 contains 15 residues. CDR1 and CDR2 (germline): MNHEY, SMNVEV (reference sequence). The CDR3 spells CASKERDSSNQPQHF. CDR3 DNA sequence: TGTGCCAGTAAAGAAAGGGACAGCAGCAATCAGCCCCAGCATTTT.

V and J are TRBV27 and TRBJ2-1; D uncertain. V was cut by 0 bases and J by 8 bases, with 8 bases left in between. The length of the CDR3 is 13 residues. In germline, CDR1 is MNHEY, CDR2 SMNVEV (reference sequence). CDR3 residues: CASSLSGLHEQFF. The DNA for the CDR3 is TGTGCCAGCAGTTTATCAGGGCTCCATGAGCAGTTCTTC.

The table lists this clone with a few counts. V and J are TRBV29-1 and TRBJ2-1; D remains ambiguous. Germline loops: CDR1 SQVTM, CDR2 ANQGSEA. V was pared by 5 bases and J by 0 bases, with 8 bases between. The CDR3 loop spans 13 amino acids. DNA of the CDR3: TGCAGCGTTCGACTCTCCTCCTACAATGAGCAGTTCTTC. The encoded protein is CSVRLSSYNEQFF.

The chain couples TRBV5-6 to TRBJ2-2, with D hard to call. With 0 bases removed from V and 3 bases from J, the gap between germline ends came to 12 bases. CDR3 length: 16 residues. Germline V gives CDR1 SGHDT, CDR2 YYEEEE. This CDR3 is CASSLAWMEYTGELFF. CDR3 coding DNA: TGTGCCAGCAGCTTGGCCTGGATGGAGTACACCGGGGAGCTGTTTTTT. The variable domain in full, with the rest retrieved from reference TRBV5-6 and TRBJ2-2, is DAGVTQSPTHLIKTRGQQVTLRCSPKSGHDTVSWYQQALGQGPQFIFQYYEEEERQRGNFPDRFSGHQFPNYSSELNVNALLLGDSALYLCASSLAWMEYTGELFFGEGSRLTVL.

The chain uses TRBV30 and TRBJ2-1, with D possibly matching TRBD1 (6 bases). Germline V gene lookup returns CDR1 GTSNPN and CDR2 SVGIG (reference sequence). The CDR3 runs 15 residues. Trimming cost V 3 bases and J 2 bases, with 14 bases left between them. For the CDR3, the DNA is TGTGCCTGGAGGGCCGGGACAAGGGCCTACAATGAGCAGTTCTTC. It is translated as CAWRAGTRAYNEQFF.

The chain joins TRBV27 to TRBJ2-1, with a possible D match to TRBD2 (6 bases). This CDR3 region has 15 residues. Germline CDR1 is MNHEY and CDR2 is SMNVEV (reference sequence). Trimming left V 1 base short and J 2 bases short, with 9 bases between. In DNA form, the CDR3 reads TGTGCCAGCAGTTTATTAGGCGGGACCTACAATGAGCAGTTCTTC. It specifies CASSLLGGTYNEQFF.

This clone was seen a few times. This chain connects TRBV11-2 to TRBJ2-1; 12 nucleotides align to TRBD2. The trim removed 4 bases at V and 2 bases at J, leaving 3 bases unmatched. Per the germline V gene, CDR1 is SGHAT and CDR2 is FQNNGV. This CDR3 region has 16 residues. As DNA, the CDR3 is TGTGCCAGCAGCTATACTAGCGGGGGGCCCTACAATGAGCAGTTCTTC. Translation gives CASSYTSGGPYNEQFF.